A single sample is the source of the 24 T cell receptor beta chains below, sequenced in a study of tumor-infiltrating lymphocytes in primary liver carcinoma. Germline DNA was also extracted, while the blood RNA originated from unsorted whole blood. cDNA specific to TCR beta was made from 450 to 500 ng of total RNA, with a constant-region primer employed for priming. Three nested multiplex PCR rounds, a slightly modified ARM-PCR method, built the TCR beta libraries. A C-beta reverse primer was combined with TRBV1-TRBV30 forward primers in the first two PCR rounds, and each round had ten to eleven cycles. TCRdb passed the multiplex PCR reads through MiXCR, listing each CDR3 protein once. Counted here are roughly 180,000 distinct CDR3 sequences, over 50% occurring once; the ten biggest clones make up less than 75%. The sequenced sample consisted of peripheral blood. These receptors were taken from a man aged 40-50 years with primary liver carcinoma and hepatitis B virus infection.

This clonotype came up a few times. V and J are TRBV6-5 and TRBJ2-2, with D maybe TRBD1 (6 bases). V was trimmed by 1 base and J by 1 base, leaving 16 bases between them. The CDR3 is 18 amino acids. Germline V gives CDR1 MNHEY, CDR2 SVGAGI. CDR3 in amino acids: CASSYYPTGPLNTGELFF. Here the CDR3 DNA reads TGTGCCAGCAGTTACTACCCGACAGGCCCCCTGAACACCGGGGAGCTGTTTTTT.

This rearrangement joins TRBV6-1 to TRBJ1-5; D gene unclear. Trimming stripped 6 bases from V and 11 bases from J, with 14 bases between. The CDR3 spans 12 residues. Germline CDR1 and CDR2: MNHNS and SASEGT. CDR3 sequence: CASSQLRSSQHF. CDR3 nucleotides: TGTGCCAGCAGCCAACTTCGGTCATCCCAGCATTTT.

The J gene is TRBJ2-3, the V gene TRBV5-8; 8 bases map to TRBD1. The CDR3 runs 14 residues. Per the germline V gene, CDR1 is SGHTS and CDR2 is YDEGEE. With 2 bases clipped from V and 5 bases from J, the junction kept 4 bases outside the gene matches. DNA of the CDR3: TGTGCCAGCAGCTTAGGACAGGGACAAGATACGCAGTATTTT. The encoded protein is CASSLGQGQDTQYF.

To note about this clonotype: The junction differs from germline at one of its ends, possibly a read error. J is TRBJ2-1 and V is TRBV6-5, with 7 bases lining up with TRBD2. This CDR3 region has 16 residues. Germline CDR1 MNHEY, CDR2 SVGAGI. The CDR3 reads CASSYSGGSSYNGQFF. CDR3 bases: TGTGCCAGCAGTTACTCTGGCGGGAGCTCCTACAATGGGCAGTTCTTC.

V is TRBV29-1 and J is TRBJ2-1; no clear D. The CDR3 is 14 residues long. Trimming removed 7 bases from V and 2 bases from J, with 15 bases in between. Germline-derived CDR1 and CDR2 are SQVTM and ANQGSEA. CDR3 sequence: CSAQTISPYNEQFF. CDR3 nucleotide sequence: TGCAGCGCTCAAACCATTTCCCCCTACAATGAGCAGTTCTTC.

The chain carries TRBV7-8 and TRBJ1-5, with TRBD1 matching over 10 bases. The CDR3 extends over 16 amino acids. The germline V gene encodes CDR1 SGHVS and CDR2 FQNEAQ. V dropped 3 bases and J dropped 4; count of bases not matched to a gene: 6. The CDR3 loop is CASSFGTGAMNQPQHF. CDR3 nucleotides: TGTGCCAGCAGCTTCGGGACAGGGGCCATGAATCAGCCCCAGCATTTT.

This clonotype was recorded only once. The CDR3 ends on some other residue instead of the conserved phenylalanine or tryptophan, so this is likely a read error. The DNA is left out, because the CDR3 cannot be placed on it with certainty; the CDR3 is given as TCRdb lists it. V and J are TRBV28 and TRBJ2-7. The CDR3 is 13 amino acids in total, end residues counted. CDR1 MDHEN and CDR2 SYDVKM come from the germline V gene. The CDR3 here is CASSPGRIFKGYL.

The V call is TRBV11-2, the J call TRBJ2-1; the D gene is possibly TRBD2 (5 bases). CDR3 length: 15 residues. From germline, CDR1 is SGHAT and CDR2 FQNNGV. Between the trimmed V and J ends, which lost 5 bases and 5 bases, there was a span of 16 bases. CDR3 sequence: CASSPPARGNNEQFF. Here the CDR3 DNA reads TGTGCCAGCAGCCCCCCGGCTAGAGGGAACAATGAGCAGTTCTTC.

The chain employs TRBV10-3 and TRBJ2-3; D unresolved. This CDR3 region has 13 residues. The ends were cut back, 11 bases at V and 1 base at J, with 13 bases in the middle. From germline, CDR1 is ENHRY and CDR2 SYGVKD. CDR3 in DNA: TGTGCCTCGATGGGCTGGGGCACAGATACGCAGTATTTT. Translating it yields CASMGWGTDTQYF.

This chain joins TRBV6-6 and TRBJ1-1; D unresolved. V dropped 5 bases and J dropped 8 bases, with 15 bases sitting between them. The germline gives CDR1 MNHNY, CDR2 SVGAGI (reference sequence). The CDR3 loop spans 13 amino acids. The chain's CDR3 is CASSPTNETEAFF. In DNA, the CDR3 is TGTGCCAGCAGTCCGACCAACGAGACGGAAGCTTTCTTT.

This clonotype was counted between two and nine times. V gene TRBV10-3 combines with J gene TRBJ2-1; either TRBD1 or TRBD2 may fit D (5 bases each). The CDR3 extends over 15 amino acids. Germline V gene lookup returns CDR1 ENHRY and CDR2 SYGVKD. Trimming stripped 7 bases from V and 6 bases from J, with 19 bases between. CDR3 loop: CAITSGDGLGNEQFF. CDR3 sequence (DNA): TGTGCCATCACCTCCGGGGACGGCCTCGGCAATGAGCAGTTCTTC.

About this clonotype itself: Being one base from a much bigger clone, this may be a read error. J is TRBJ2-1 and V is TRBV4-2; D is possibly TRBD2 (5 bases). The CDR3 sequence is 12 residues long. Germline lookup yields CDR1 LGHNA and CDR2 YNFKEQ. For the CDR3, the DNA is TGTGTCAGCAGCCAAGTCACGAGCGGGCAGTTCTTC. Amino acids: CVSSQVTSGQFF.

This chain links TRBV28 with TRBJ1-5; D is undetermined. The CDR3 is made up of 16 amino acids. Germline V lookup: CDR1 MDHEN, CDR2 SYDVKM. Trimming stripped 5 bases from V and 0 bases from J, with 14 bases between. CDR3 sequence reads: CASSVLGSYSNQPQHF. The CDR3 nucleotides are TGTGCCAGCAGTGTTTTAGGGTCTTATAGCAATCAGCCCCAGCATTTT.

This clonotype showed up just a few times. The chain uses TRBV12-3 or TRBV12-4 and TRBJ2-7; perhaps TRBD2 as D (5 bases). The CDR3 is 12 residues long. V gave up 7 bases and J gave up 0 bases, with 7 bases separating them. CDR3 in amino acids: CASMGDSYEQYF. The CDR3 DNA is TGTGCCAGCATGGGAGACTCCTACGAGCAGTACTTC.

In regard to this clonotype: This could be a read error, since a much larger clone is one nucleotide away. The chain is built from TRBV4-2 and TRBJ2-5, with D perhaps assigned TRBD1 or TRBD2 (5 bases each). Germline V gives CDR1 LGHNA, CDR2 YNFKEQ. The germline V and J ends were trimmed by 2 bases and 1 base, with 11 bases remaining between them. The CDR3 sequence is 15 residues long. As DNA, the CDR3 is TGTGCCAGCAGCCAATATAGGGGAGCCCAAGAGACCCAGTACTTC. It specifies CASSQYRGAQETQYF.

CDR3 residues: CASSPIYGYTF. The CDR3 DNA reads TGTGCCAGCAGCCCGATCTATGGCTACACCTTC. The V and J genes are TRBV12-3 or TRBV12-4 and TRBJ1-2; D is uncertain. V was clipped by 6 bases and J by 4 bases, with 6 bases between them. This CDR3 has 11 amino acids.

This chain links TRBV14 with TRBJ2-7, with 11 nucleotides matching TRBD2. The CDR3 contains 15 residues. The V segment lost 5 bases and the J segment 4 bases; nucleotides outside the gene matches: 7. The germline V gene has CDR1 SGHDN and CDR2 FVKESK. The DNA of the CDR3 is TGTGCCAGCAGCGATAGCGGGAGGGCCTGGTACGAGCAGTACTTC. Its translation is CASSDSGRAWYEQYF.

This clonotype was detected only a few times. A read error may be the cause here, since a much bigger clone is one base away. This chain connects TRBV6-5 to TRBJ1-4; the D is unclear. The ends were cut back, 6 bases at V and 6 bases at J, with 14 bases in the middle. Germline CDR1 and CDR2: MNHEY and SVGAGI. CDR3 size: 14 residues. CDR3 in DNA: TGTGCCAGCAGCCCTCCGGGAGAGTATGAAAAACTGTTTTTT. Its translation: CASSPPGEYEKLFF.

The chain recombines TRBV4-1 with TRBJ1-2; D unclear. The CDR3 covers 14 residues. Germline V gene data show CDR1 as MGHRA and CDR2 as YSYEKL. Trimming took off 4 bases at V and 4 bases at J, with 13 bases between the two ends. The CDR3 sequence is CASSRAGSFYGYTF. The CDR3 nucleotides are TGCGCCAGCAGCCGAGCGGGGTCCTTCTATGGCTACACCTTC.

The CDR3 nucleotides read TGTGCCAGCAGAGTTCCAGAGGGGGCCACCGGGGAGCTGTTTTTT. Protein: CASRVPEGATGELFF. The V call is TRBV12-3 or TRBV12-4, the J call TRBJ2-2; 7 nucleotides match TRBD1. CDR3 length: 15 residues. Trimming at V came to 6 bases and at J to 4 bases, leaving 8 bases not matched to a gene.

As regards this clonotype: Relative to the germline gene, one junction end is altered; a read error may explain this. This sequence joins TRBV11-2 and TRBJ2-5; maybe TRBD2 (5 bases). The V gene's germline CDR1 is SGHAT and CDR2 FQNNGV. This CDR3 has 12 amino acids. CDR3: CASSMYGETLYF. As DNA, the CDR3 is TGTGCCAGCAGCATGTACGGGGAGACCCTGTACTTC.

The chain employs TRBV14 and TRBJ2-1; 16 bases are shared with TRBD2. V lost 3 bases to trimming and J lost 14 bases; unmatched junction nucleotides: 4. In germline, CDR1 is SGHDN, CDR2 FVKESK. This CDR3 is 14 amino acids long. In nucleotides, the CDR3 is TGTGCCAGCAGCCATAGGGGACTAGCGGGAGGGGAGTTCTTC. Protein: CASSHRGLAGGEFF.

The chain carries TRBV11-1 and TRBJ2-7; D uncertain. The germline CDR1 and CDR2 sequences are SGHAT and FQDESV (reference sequence). CDR3 length equals 14 residues. Trimming cost V 2 bases and J 7 bases, with 15 bases left between them. The CDR3 spells CASSLTGFPGEQYF. In DNA, the CDR3 is TGTGCCAGCAGCTTAACTGGCTTTCCCGGTGAGCAGTACTTC. Supplemented by reference TRBV11-1 and TRBJ2-7, the full variable domain reads EAEVAQSPRYKITEKSQAVAFWCDPISGHATLYWYRQILGQGPELLVQFQDESVVDDSQLPKDRFSAERLKGVDSTLKIQPAELGDSAMYLCASSLTGFPGEQYFGPGTRLTVT.

This chain uses TRBV18 with TRBJ2-1; 8 nucleotides line up with TRBD2. Germline assignment: CDR1 KGHSH and CDR2 LQKENI. This CDR3 spans 14 amino acids. The trim removed 3 bases at V and 8 bases at J, leaving 6 bases unmatched. CDR3 in amino acids: CASSPRREVYEQFF. The CDR3 bases are TGTGCCAGCTCACCGCGGCGGGAGGTCTATGAGCAGTTCTTC. Filled out from reference TRBV18 and TRBJ2-1, the complete variable domain reads NAGVMQNPRHLVRRRGQEARLRCSPMKGHSHVYWYRQLPEEGLKFMVYLQKENIIDESGMPKERFSAEFPKEGPSILRIQQVVRGDSAAYFCASSPRREVYEQFFGPGTRLTVL.